These 15 T cell receptor beta chains originate from one sample sequenced in a study of control samples from healthy donors and cancer patients. TCRdb's table, derived via immunoSEQ multiplex PCR, lists solely in-frame clones and lacks some. Found here are roughly 370,000 clones, 80% to 95% of them singletons; the top ten hold just under 6.5%. Sequencing was carried out using PBMCs. The receptor source for this set is a man aged 35 to 55 with head and neck cancer.

This clone has only a few counts. V usage is TRBV19 and J usage is TRBJ2-1, with 10 bases that match TRBD2. Germline trimming cut 6 bases from V and 2 bases from J; bases unmatched to any gene: 4. The CDR3 has 15 residues. The germline V gene encodes CDR1 LNHDA and CDR2 SQIVND (reference sequence). The chain's CDR3 is CASSKAGGTYNEQFF. For the CDR3, the DNA is TGTGCCAGTAGCAAAGCGGGGGGGACCTACAATGAGCAGTTCTTC.

The rearrangement joins TRBV10-3 to TRBJ2-7; TRBD1 is a possible D gene (6 bases). Germline values: CDR1 ENHRY, CDR2 SYGVKD. V lost 4 bases to trimming and J lost 3 bases, with 13 bases between them. This CDR3 is 14 amino acids long. CDR3 sequence (DNA): TGTGCCATCAGTGCCAGACAGGAATTCTACGAGCAGTACTTC. It encodes CAISARQEFYEQYF.

The V and J genes are TRBV27 and TRBJ2-5, with TRBD1 matching over 7 bases. The junction had 6 bases not matched to a gene; V was cut back by 4 bases and J by 4 bases. The CDR3 spans 14 residues. Germline assignment: CDR1 MNHEY and CDR2 SMNVEV (reference sequence). The CDR3 DNA is TGTGCCAGCAGTTCAGCAAACAGGGGAGAGACCCAGTACTTC. Translated: CASSSANRGETQYF.

This sequence joins TRBV7-9 and TRBJ1-1; possible D gene TRBD1, 6 bases. The germline gives CDR1 SEHNR, CDR2 FQNEAQ (reference sequence). This CDR3 has 15 amino acids. Trimming took 4 bases from V and 3 from J, leaving 15 bases between them. The CDR3: CASSSWTEGHTEAFF. In DNA, the CDR3 is TGTGCCAGCAGCTCTTGGACAGAGGGTCACACTGAAGCTTTCTTT.

J is TRBJ2-3 and V is TRBV4-3; D gene unclear. CDR3 length: 11 residues. V lost 1 base, J lost 5 bases, and 1 base lay in between. The V gene's germline CDR1 is LGHNA and CDR2 YSLEER. CDR3 bases: TGCGCCAGCAGCCAAGGAGATACGCAGTATTTT. This sequence encodes CASSQGDTQYF.

The chain joins TRBV2 to TRBJ1-6; D not resolved. Trimming removed 1 base at V and 0 bases at J, with 4 bases between. Germline V gene lookup returns CDR1 SNHLY and CDR2 FYNNEI. The length of the CDR3 is 15 residues. DNA of the CDR3: TGTGCCAGCAGTGAAGTTAGCTCCTATAATTCACCCCTCCACTTT. Its translation is CASSEVSSYNSPLHF. Supplemented by reference TRBV2 and TRBJ1-6, the full variable domain reads EPEVTQTPSHQVTQMGQEVILRCVPISNHLYFYWYRQILGQKVEFLVSFYNNEISEKSEIFDDQFSVERPDGSNFTLKIRSTKLEDSAMYFCASSEVSSYNSPLHFGNGTRLTVT.

The chain carries TRBV19 and TRBJ1-2; no definite D call. This CDR3 spans 11 amino acids. CDR1 is LNHDA and CDR2 is SQIVND in the germline V gene (reference sequence). V was shortened by 6 bases and J by 8 bases, with 10 bases between the two germline ends. CDR3 residues: CASSIGPGYTF. The CDR3 nucleotides read TGTGCCAGTAGCATCGGACCCGGCTACACCTTC.

The chain is built from TRBV25-1 and TRBJ2-3; D gene uncertain. V was trimmed by 8 bases and J by 2 bases, leaving 17 bases between them. Germline loops: CDR1 MGHDK, CDR2 SYGVNS. The CDR3 totals 15 residues. The CDR3 reads CASSSTGGNTDTQYF. Written as DNA, the CDR3 is TGTGCCAGCTCCTCGACGGGCGGCAACACAGATACGCAGTATTTT.

The rearrangement joins TRBV5-6 to TRBJ2-3, with D perhaps TRBD2 (6 bases). The CDR3 extends over 16 amino acids. The ends were cut back, 4 bases at V and 0 bases at J, with 15 bases in the middle. Germline assignment: CDR1 SGHDT and CDR2 YYEEEE. In DNA form, the CDR3 reads TGTGCCAGCAGCGACTCGGGGGTCCGTAGCACAGATACGCAGTATTTT. This codes for CASSDSGVRSTDTQYF.

The rearrangement uses TRBV3-1 (or the pseudogene TRBV3-2) and TRBJ1-1; 10 bases align to TRBD1. This CDR3 region has 15 residues. V shed 1 base and J 1 base; nucleotides not matched to a gene: 0. Per germline, CDR1 LGHDT and CDR2 YNNKEL (reference sequence). In nucleotides, the CDR3 is TGTGCCAGCAGCCAAGGGACAGGGGGGAACACTGAAGCTTTCTTT. Protein product: CASSQGTGGNTEAFF.

The gene calls are TRBV30 and TRBJ1-2; 7 nucleotides agree with TRBD1. V was clipped by 7 bases and J by 6 bases; unmatched bases: 5. CDR1 and CDR2 from the germline V gene are GTSNPN and SVGIG (reference sequence). This CDR3 is built from 11 residues. CDR3 bases: TGTGCCTATTGGGACAGCGATGGCTACACCTTC. It translates to CAYWDSDGYTF.

This chain joins TRBV5-1 and TRBJ1-4, with 8 bases aligning to TRBD1. The germline V gene encodes CDR1 SGHRS and CDR2 YFSETQ. Trimming cost V 4 bases and J 8 bases; bases outside gene matches: 7. The CDR3 is 14 residues long. The CDR3 DNA follows: TGCGCCAGCAGCGGACAGGGATCGGCAGAAAAACTGTTTTTT. This translates into CASSGQGSAEKLFF.

The chain combines TRBV7-2 with TRBJ2-7, with 7 bases fitting TRBD1. CDR1 is SGHTA, CDR2 FQGNSA, per germline. J lost 2 bases, V lost 5 bases, and 12 bases had no gene match. This CDR3 has 16 residues. The CDR3 spells CASSLSSGTETYEQYF. The CDR3 bases are TGTGCCAGCAGCCTCAGCTCCGGGACAGAGACCTACGAGCAGTACTTC.

The genes are TRBV7-2 and TRBJ1-6; 7 positions match TRBD1. The J segment lost 8 bases and the V segment lost 7 bases, leaving 8 bases of the junction unmatched. This CDR3 has 14 amino acids. CDR1 is SGHTA and CDR2 is FQGNSA in the germline V gene. CDR3 in DNA: TGTGCCAGCACCCACAGGGGAACTGATTCACCCCTCCACTTT. As protein: CASTHRGTDSPLHF.

This clone is a singleton in its sample. The chain combines TRBV28 with TRBJ1-1, with D possibly TRBD1 on 6 matching bases. Germline V gene sequence: CDR1 MDHEN, CDR2 SYDVKM. The length of the CDR3 is 12 residues. The V and J ends lost 2 bases and 11 bases respectively, with 12 bases between them. The CDR3 loop reads CASSLQERGAFF. The CDR3, as DNA: TGTGCCAGCAGTTTACAGGAGAGGGGGGCTTTCTTT.